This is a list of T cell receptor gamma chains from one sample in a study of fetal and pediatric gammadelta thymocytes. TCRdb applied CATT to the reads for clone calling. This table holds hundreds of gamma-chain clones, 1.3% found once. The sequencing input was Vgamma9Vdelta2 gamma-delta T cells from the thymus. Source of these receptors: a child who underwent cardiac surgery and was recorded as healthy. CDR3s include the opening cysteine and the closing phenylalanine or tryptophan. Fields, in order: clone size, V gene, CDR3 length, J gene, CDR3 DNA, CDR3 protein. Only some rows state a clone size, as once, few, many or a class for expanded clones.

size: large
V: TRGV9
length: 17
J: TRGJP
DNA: TGTGCCTTGTGGGAGGTGGTCAAAGAGTTGGGCAAAAAAATCAAGGTATTT
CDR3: CALWEVVKELGKKIKVF

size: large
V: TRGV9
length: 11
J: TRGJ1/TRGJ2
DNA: TGTGCCTTGTGGGAGAGGGGAAAGAAACTCTTT
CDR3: CALWERGKKLF

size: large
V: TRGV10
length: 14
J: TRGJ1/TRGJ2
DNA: TGTGCTGCGTGGGACCGTACAAATTATTATAAGAAACTCTTT
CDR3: CAAWDRTNYYKKLF

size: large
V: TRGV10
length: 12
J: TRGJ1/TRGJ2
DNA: TGTGCTGCGTGGGCCGGCTATTATAAGAAACTCTTT
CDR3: CAAWAGYYKKLF

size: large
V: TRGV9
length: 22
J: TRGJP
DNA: TGTGCCTTGTGGGAGGGCCAGAAACCACCACTAATATTAGAGTTGGGCAAAAAAATCAAGGTATTT
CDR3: CALWEGQKPPLILELGKKIKVF

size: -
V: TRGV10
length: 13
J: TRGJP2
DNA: TGTGCTGCTCCCCGAGGAAGTGATTGGATCAAGACGTTT
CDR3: CAAPRGSDWIKTF

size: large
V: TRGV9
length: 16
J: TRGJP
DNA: TGTGCCTTGTGGGAGGAACAAGAGTTGGGCAAAAAAATCAAGGTATTT
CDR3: CALWEEQELGKKIKVF

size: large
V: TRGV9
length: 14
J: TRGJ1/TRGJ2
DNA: TGTGCCTTGTGGGAGGTGCAGGCGCGCATAAAGAAACTCTTT
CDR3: CALWEVQARIKKLF

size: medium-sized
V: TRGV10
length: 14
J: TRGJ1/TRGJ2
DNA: TGTGCTGCGTGGGGGGCAGGAGATTATTATAAGAAACTCTTT
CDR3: CAAWGAGDYYKKLF

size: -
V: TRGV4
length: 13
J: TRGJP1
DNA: TGTGCCACCTGGGCCCACACTGGTTGGTTCAAGATATTT
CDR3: CATWAHTGWFKIF

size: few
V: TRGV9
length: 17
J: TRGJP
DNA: TGTGCCTTGTGGGAGTTTTACCAAGAGTTGGGCAAAAAAATCAAGGTATTT
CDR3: CALWEFYQELGKKIKVF

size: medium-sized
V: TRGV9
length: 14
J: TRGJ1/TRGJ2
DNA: TGTGCCTTGTGGGAGGTTAGAGGATATTATAAGAAACTCTTT
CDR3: CALWEVRGYYKKLF

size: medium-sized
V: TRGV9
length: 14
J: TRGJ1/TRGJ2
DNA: TGTGCCTTGTGGGAGGGACCCCATTATTATAAGAAACTCTTT
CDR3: CALWEGPHYYKKLF

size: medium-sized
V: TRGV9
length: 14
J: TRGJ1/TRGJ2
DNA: TGTGCCTTGTGGGAGGCGCTAGGGGGCTATAAGAAACTCTTT
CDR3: CALWEALGGYKKLF

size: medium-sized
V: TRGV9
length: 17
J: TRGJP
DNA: TGTGCCTTGTGGGAGAGGCCCCAAGAGTTGGGCAAAAAAATCAAGGTATTT
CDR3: CALWERPQELGKKIKVF

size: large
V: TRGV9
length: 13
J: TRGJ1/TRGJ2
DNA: TGTGCCTTGTGGGAGGTCCAGACCGGATTTAAACTCTTT
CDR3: CALWEVQTGFKLF